These 8 T cell receptor beta chains were all obtained from the same sample, sequenced in a study of OX40 agonist ivuxolimab in advanced cancers. The data were produced by immunoSEQ multiplex PCR, yet TCRdb's version contains in-frame clones alone and is incomplete. The data show roughly 60,000 clones, around 84% seen once. The sequencing used CD4+ or CD8+ T cells sorted from blood, collected in a trial of the OX40 agonist ivuxolimab. These receptors were taken from an adult with an advanced solid tumor such as melanoma, head and neck, liver or kidney cancer.

The rearrangement uses TRBV5-1 and TRBJ2-7, with a weak D call TRBD2 (6 bases). Germline V CDR1 and CDR2: SGHRS, YFSETQ. The CDR3 totals 17 residues. V lost 3 bases, J lost 2 bases, and 21 bases lay in between. The CDR3 reads CASSWPPWDSGTYEQYF. The CDR3 bases are TGCGCCAGCAGCTGGCCTCCCTGGGACTCAGGCACCTACGAGCAGTACTTC. The whole variable domain, remainder taken from reference TRBV5-1 and TRBJ2-7, is KAGVTQTPRYLIKTRGQQVTLSCSPISGHRSVSWYQQTPGQGLQFLFEYFSETQRNKGNFPGRFSGRQFSNSRSEMNVSTLELGDSALYLCASSWPPWDSGTYEQYFGPGTRLTVT.

V gene TRBV15 combines with J gene TRBJ2-5; D gene unclear. Germline values: CDR1 LNHNV, CDR2 YYDKDF (reference sequence). The CDR3 consists of 14 residues. Trimming took 0 bases from V and 5 from J, leaving 10 bases between them. Here the CDR3 reads CATSRESTIETQYF. The CDR3 DNA follows: TGTGCCACCAGCAGAGAGAGCACAATTGAGACCCAGTACTTC.

The chain recombines TRBV11-2 with TRBJ2-7; D is ambiguous. From germline, CDR1 is SGHAT and CDR2 FQNNGV. This CDR3 comprises 14 residues. V was shortened by 7 bases and J by 0 bases, with 13 bases between the two germline ends. This CDR3 reads CASTSLQRSYEQYF. The CDR3 DNA is TGTGCCAGCACGTCCCTACAGCGCTCCTACGAGCAGTACTTC.

The chain carries TRBV28 and TRBJ2-7; TRBD2 matches at 7 bases. CDR1 is MDHEN, CDR2 SYDVKM, per germline. The CDR3 sequence is 13 residues long. Trimming cost V 8 bases and J 1 base; bases outside gene matches: 5. CDR3 coding DNA: TGTGCCAGCTATAAGCGGGATTCCTACGAGCAGTACTTC. This encodes CASYKRDSYEQYF.

The chain recombines TRBV6-1 with TRBJ2-3; 12 positions match TRBD2. This CDR3 is 17 amino acids long. The V and J ends lost 2 bases and 5 bases, in that order; junction bases with no gene match: 8. CDR1 is MNHNS, CDR2 SASEGT, per germline. The CDR3 sequence is CASSEQLAGGRVDTQYF. For the CDR3, the DNA is TGTGCCAGCAGTGAACAACTAGCGGGGGGCCGAGTAGATACGCAGTATTTT.

Only one count was recorded for this clone. J is TRBJ2-7 and V is TRBV25-1; no reliable D call. The germline V gene has CDR1 MGHDK and CDR2 SYGVNS. The CDR3 loop spans 15 amino acids. Trimming removed 8 bases at V and 6 bases at J, with 23 bases between. The CDR3 here is CASEPAGTRVIEQYF. In nucleotides, the CDR3 is TGTGCCAGCGAACCCGCAGGCACCCGGGTGATCGAGCAGTACTTC.

The chain joins TRBV5-6 to TRBJ1-5; D uncertain. This CDR3 is built from 13 residues. From germline, CDR1 is SGHDT and CDR2 YYEEEE. The germline V and J ends were trimmed by 2 bases and 7 bases, with 10 bases remaining between them. Written as DNA, the CDR3 is TGTGCCAGCAGCTTAAGTAAGGAGCAGCCCCAGCATTTT. This sequence encodes CASSLSKEQPQHF.

The chain employs TRBV19 and TRBJ1-2; no firm D call. V gave up 4 bases and J gave up 8 bases, with 14 bases separating them. Germline CDR1 is LNHDA and CDR2 is SQIVND (reference sequence). The CDR3 consists of 13 residues. The CDR3 bases are TGTGCCAGTAGTAACCCCCCTGGGGAAGGCTACACCTTC. Its translation: CASSNPPGEGYTF.